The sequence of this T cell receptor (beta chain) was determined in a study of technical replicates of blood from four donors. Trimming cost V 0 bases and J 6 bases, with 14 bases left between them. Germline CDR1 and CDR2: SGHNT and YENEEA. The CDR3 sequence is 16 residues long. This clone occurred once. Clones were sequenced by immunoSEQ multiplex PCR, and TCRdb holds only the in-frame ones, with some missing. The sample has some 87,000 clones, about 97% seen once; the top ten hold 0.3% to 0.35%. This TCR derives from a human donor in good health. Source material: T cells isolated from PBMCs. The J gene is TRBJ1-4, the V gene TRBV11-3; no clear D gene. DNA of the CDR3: TGTGCCAGCAGCTTAGAATCTGGAGACGGGGATGAAAAACTGTTTTTT. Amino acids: CASSLESGDGDEKLFF.